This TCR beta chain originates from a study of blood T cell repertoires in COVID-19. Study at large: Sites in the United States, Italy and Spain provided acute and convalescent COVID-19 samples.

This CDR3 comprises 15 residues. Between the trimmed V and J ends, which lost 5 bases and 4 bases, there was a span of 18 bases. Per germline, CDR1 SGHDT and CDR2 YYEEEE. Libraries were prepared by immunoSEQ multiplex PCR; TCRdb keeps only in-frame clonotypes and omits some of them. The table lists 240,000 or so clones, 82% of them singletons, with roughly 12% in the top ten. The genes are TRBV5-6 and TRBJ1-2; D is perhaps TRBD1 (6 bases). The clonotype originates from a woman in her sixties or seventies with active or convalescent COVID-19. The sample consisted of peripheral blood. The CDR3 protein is CASSFRQVLRYGYTF. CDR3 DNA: TGTGCCAGCAGTTTCAGACAGGTACTCCGCTATGGCTACACCTTC.